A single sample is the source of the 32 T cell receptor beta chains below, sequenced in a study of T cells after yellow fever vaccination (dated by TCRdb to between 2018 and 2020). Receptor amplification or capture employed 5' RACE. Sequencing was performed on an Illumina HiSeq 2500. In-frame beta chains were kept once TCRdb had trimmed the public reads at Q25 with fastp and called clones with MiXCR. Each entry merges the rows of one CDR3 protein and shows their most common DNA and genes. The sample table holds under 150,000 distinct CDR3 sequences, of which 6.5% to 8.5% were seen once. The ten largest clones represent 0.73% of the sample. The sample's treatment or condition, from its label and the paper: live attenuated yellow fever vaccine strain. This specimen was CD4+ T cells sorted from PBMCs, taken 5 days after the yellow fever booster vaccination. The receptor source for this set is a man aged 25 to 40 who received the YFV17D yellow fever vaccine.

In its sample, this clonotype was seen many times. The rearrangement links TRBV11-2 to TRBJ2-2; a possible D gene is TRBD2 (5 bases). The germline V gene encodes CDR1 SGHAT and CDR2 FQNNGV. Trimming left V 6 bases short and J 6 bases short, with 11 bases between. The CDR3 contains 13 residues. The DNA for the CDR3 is TGTGCCAGCAGATCTCTAGCTCCCGGGGAGCTGTTTTTT. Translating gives CASRSLAPGELFF.

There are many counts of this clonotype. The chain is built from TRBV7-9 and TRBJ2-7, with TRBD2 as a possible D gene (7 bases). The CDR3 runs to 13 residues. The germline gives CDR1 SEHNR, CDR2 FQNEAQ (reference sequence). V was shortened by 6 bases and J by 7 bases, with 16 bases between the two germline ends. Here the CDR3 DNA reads TGTGCCAGCAGAACAGGGACGGGGGGAGAGCAGTACTTC. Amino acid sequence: CASRTGTGGEQYF.

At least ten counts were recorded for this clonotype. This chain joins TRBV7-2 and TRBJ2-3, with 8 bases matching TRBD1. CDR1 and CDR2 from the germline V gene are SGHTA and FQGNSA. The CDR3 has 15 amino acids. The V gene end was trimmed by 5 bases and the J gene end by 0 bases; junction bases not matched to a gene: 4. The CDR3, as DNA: TGTGCCAGCAGCATGGACAGGGCTAGCACAGATACGCAGTATTTT. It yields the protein CASSMDRASTDTQYF. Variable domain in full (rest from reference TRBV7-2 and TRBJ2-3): GAGVSQSPSNKVTEKGKDVELRCDPISGHTALYWYRQSLGQGLEFLIYFQGNSAPDKSGLPSDRFSAERTGGSVSTLTIQRTQQEDSAVYLCASSMDRASTDTQYFGPGTRLTVL.

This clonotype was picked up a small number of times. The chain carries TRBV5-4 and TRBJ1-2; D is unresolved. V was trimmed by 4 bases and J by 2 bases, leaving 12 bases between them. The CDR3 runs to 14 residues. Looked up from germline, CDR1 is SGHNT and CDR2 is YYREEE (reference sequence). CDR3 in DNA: TGTGCCAGCAGCCCCGGTGGCGAGAACTATGGCTACACCTTC. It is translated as CASSPGGENYGYTF.

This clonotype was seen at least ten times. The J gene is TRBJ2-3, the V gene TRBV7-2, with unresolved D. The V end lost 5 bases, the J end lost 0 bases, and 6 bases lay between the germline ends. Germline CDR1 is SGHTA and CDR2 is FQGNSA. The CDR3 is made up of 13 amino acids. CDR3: CASSTTSTDTQYF. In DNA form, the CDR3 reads TGTGCCAGCAGCACCACTAGCACAGATACGCAGTATTTT.

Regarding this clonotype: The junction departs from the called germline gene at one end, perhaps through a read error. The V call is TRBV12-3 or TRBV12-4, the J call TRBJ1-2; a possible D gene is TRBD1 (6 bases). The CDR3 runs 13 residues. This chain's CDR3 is CASNPTGGYSYTF. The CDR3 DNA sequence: TGTGCCAGCAATCCGACAGGAGGCTATAGCTACACCTTC.

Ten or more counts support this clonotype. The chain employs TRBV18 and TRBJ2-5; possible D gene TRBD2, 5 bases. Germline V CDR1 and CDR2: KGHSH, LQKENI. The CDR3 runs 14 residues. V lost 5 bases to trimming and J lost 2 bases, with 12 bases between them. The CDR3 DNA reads TGTGCCAGCTCATCAGGAGCGGTTCAAGAGACCCAGTACTTC. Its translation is CASSSGAVQETQYF.

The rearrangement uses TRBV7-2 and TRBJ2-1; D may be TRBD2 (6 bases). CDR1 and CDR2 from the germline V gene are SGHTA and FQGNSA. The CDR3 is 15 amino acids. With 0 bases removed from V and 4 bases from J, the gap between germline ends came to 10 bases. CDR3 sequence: CASSLAGLNYNEQFF. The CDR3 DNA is TGTGCCAGCAGCTTAGCGGGACTCAATTACAATGAGCAGTTCTTC.

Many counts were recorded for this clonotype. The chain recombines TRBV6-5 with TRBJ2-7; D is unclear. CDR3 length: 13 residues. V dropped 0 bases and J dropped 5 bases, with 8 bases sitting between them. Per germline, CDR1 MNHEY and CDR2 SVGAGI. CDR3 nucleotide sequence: TGTGCCAGCAGTTACTCTGTCGGCGACGAGCAGTACTTC. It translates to CASSYSVGDEQYF.

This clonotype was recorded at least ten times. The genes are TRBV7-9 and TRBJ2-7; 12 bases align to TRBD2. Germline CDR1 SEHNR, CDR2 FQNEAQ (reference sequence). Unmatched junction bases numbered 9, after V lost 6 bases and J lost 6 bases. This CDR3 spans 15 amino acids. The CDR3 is CASSATSGSIREQYF. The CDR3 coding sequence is TGTGCCAGCAGTGCGACTAGCGGGAGTATCCGCGAGCAGTACTTC.

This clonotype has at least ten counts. The CDR3 region is CASTKGQNTGELFF. In nucleotides, the CDR3 is TGTGCCAGCACTAAGGGACAGAACACCGGGGAGCTGTTTTTT. The genes are TRBV6-1 and TRBJ2-2; D may be TRBD1 (6 bases). The V gene's germline CDR1 is MNHNS and CDR2 SASEGT. V was pared by 7 bases and J by 1 base, with 10 bases between. This CDR3 region has 14 residues.

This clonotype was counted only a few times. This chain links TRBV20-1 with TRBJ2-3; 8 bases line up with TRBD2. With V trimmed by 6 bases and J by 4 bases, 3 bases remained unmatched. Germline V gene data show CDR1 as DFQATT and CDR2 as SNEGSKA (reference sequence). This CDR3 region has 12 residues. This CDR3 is CSARRGADTQYF. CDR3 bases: TGCAGTGCCCGGCGGGGGGCAGATACGCAGTATTTT.

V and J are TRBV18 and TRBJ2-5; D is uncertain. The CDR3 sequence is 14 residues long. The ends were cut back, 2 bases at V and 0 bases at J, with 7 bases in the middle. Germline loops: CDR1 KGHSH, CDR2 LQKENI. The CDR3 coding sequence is TGTGCCAGCTCACCAACCAAGTACCAAGAGACCCAGTACTTC. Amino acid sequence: CASSPTKYQETQYF.

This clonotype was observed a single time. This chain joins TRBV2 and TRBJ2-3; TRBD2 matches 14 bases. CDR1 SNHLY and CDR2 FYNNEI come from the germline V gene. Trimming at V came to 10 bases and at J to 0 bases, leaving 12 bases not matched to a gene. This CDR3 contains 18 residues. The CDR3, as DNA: TGTGCCATCAGCCGACTAGCGGGAGGGGTAACTAGCACAGATACGCAGTATTTT. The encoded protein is CAISRLAGGVTSTDTQYF.

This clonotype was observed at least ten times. CDR3 in DNA: TGTGCCAGCAGCTTTAGACAGCTAGGAAACACCATATATTTT. It yields the protein CASSFRQLGNTIYF. The chain links TRBV7-2 to TRBJ1-3, with D perhaps TRBD1 (5 bases). The CDR3 sequence is 14 residues long. Germline CDR1 SGHTA, CDR2 FQGNSA. The germline V and J ends were trimmed by 3 bases and 4 bases, with 10 bases remaining between them.

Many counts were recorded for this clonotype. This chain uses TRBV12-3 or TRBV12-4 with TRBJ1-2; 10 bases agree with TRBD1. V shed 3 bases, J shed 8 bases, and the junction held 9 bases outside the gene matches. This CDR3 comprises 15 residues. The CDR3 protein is CASSLSGTGVQGYTF. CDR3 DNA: TGTGCCAGCAGTTTGTCCGGGACAGGGGTGCAAGGCTACACCTTC.

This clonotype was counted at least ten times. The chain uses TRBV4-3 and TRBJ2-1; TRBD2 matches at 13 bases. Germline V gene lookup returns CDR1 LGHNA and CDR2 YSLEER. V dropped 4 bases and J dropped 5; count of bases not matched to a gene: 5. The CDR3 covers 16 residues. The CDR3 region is CASSRWTSGSHNEQFF. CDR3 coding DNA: TGCGCCAGCAGCCGCTGGACTAGCGGGAGCCACAATGAGCAGTTCTTC.

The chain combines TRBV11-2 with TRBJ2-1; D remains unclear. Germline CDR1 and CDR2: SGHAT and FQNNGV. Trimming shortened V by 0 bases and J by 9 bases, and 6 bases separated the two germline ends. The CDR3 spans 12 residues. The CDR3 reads CASSLDIGEQFF. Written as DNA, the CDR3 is TGTGCCAGCAGCTTAGACATCGGTGAGCAGTTCTTC.

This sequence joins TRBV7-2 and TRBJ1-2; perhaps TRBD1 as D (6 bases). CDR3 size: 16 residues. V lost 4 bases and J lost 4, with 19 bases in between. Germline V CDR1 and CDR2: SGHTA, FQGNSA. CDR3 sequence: CASSSWGGQGFYGYTF. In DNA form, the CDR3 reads TGTGCCAGCAGCTCCTGGGGGGGGCAGGGCTTCTATGGCTACACCTTC.

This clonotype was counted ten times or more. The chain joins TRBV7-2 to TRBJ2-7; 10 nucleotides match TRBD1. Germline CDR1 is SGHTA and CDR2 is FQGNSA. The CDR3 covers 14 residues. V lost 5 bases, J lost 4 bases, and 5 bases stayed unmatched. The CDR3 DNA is TGTGCCAGCAGCAACGACAGGGGGCAGTACGAGCAGTACTTC. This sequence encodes CASSNDRGQYEQYF.

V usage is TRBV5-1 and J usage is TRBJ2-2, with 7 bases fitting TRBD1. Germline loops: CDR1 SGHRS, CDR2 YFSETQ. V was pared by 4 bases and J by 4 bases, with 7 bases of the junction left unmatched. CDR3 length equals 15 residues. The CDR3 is CASSTTHRGTGELFF. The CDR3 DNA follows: TGCGCCAGCAGCACAACCCACAGGGGCACCGGGGAGCTGTTTTTT.

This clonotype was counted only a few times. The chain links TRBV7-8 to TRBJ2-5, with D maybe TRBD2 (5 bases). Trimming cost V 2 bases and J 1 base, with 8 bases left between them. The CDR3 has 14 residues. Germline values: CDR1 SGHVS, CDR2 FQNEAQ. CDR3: CASSLSGIQETQYF. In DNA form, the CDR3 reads TGTGCCAGCAGCTTATCGGGAATCCAAGAGACCCAGTACTTC. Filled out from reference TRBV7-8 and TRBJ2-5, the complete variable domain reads GAGVSQSPRYKVAKRGQDVALRCDPISGHVSLFWYQQALGQGPEFLTYFQNEAQLDKSGLPSDRFFAERPEGSVSTLKIQRTQQEDSAVYLCASSLSGIQETQYFGPGTRLLVL.

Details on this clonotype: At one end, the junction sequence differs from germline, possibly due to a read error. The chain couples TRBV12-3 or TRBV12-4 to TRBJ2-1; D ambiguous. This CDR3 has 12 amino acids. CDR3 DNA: TGTGCTAGCAAAGTCCACCACCATGAGCAGTTCTTC. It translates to CASKVHHHEQFF.

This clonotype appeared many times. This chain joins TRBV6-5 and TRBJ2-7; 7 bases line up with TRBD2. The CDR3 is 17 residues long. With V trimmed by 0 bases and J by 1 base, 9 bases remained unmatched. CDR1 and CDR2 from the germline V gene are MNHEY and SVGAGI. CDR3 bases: TGTGCCAGCAGTTACTCGCACCTAGCGGTCCTTTCCTACGAGCAGTACTTC. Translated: CASSYSHLAVLSYEQYF.

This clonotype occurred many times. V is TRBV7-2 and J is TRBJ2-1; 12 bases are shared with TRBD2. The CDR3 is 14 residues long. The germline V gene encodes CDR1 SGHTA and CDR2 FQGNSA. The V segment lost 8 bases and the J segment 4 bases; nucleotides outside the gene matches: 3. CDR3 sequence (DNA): TGTGCCAGCGTTGGGACTAGCGGGTACAATGAGCAGTTCTTC. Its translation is CASVGTSGYNEQFF.

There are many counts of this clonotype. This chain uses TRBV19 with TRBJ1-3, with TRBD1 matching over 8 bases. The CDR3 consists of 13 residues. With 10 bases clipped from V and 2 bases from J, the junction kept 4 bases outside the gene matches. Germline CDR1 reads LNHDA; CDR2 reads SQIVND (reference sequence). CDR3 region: CATTDRAGNTIYF. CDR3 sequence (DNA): TGTGCCACCACGGACAGGGCTGGAAACACCATATATTTT.

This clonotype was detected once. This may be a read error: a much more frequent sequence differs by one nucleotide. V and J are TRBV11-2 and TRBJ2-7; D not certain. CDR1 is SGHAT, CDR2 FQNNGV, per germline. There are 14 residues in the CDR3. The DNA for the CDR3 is TGTGCCAGCAGCGCCTCGTTCGGCTCCCACGAGCAGTACTTC. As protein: CASSASFGSHEQYF.

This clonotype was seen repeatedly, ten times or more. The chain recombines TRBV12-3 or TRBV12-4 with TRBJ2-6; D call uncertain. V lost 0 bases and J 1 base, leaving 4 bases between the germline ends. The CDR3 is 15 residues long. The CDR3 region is CASSLAGSGANVLTF. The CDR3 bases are TGTGCCAGCAGTTTAGCTGGGTCTGGGGCCAACGTCCTGACTTTC.

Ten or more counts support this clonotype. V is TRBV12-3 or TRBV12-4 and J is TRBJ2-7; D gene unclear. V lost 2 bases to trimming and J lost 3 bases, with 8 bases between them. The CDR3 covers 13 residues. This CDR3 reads CASSLMLGYEQYF. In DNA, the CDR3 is TGTGCCAGCAGTTTAATGCTCGGCTACGAGCAGTACTTC.

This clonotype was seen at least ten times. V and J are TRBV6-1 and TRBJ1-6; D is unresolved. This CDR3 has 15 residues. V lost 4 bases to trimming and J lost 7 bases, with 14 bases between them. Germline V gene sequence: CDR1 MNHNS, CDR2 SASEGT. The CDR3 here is CASSVETLANSPLHF. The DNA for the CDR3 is TGTGCCAGCAGTGTCGAGACCCTAGCAAATTCACCCCTCCACTTT.

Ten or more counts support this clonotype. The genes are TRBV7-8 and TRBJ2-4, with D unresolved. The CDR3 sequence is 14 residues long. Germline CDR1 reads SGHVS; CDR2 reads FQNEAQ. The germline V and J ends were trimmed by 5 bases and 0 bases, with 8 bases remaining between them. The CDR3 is CASSREGAKNIQYF. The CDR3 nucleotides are TGTGCCAGCAGCCGAGAAGGAGCCAAAAACATTCAGTACTTC.

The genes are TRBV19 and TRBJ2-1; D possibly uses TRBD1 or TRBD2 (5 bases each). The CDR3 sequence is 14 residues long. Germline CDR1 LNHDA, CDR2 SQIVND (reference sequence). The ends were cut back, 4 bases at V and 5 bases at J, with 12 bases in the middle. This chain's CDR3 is CASSSRQGDNEQFF. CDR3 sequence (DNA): TGTGCCAGTAGTAGTCGGCAGGGAGACAATGAGCAGTTCTTC.